This T cell receptor beta chain originates from a study of T cell responses to AZD1222 COVID-19 vaccine. Assay used: immunoSEQ multiplex PCR; TCRdb lists only in-frame clones, some missing. The sample lists fewer than 85,000 clones, more than 70% occurring once. Germline V CDR1 and CDR2: LGHNA, YNFKEQ. This CDR3 spans 16 amino acids. A word on this clone: The junction departs from germline at one end; a sequencing error may be responsible.

The clonotype was recovered from an adult in good health. Source: peripheral blood, taken on day 0 of AZD1222 vaccination. The chain carries TRBV4-2 and TRBJ1-5; D uncertain. The CDR3 loop is CASSQGTLRSNQSQHF. The CDR3 DNA sequence: TGTGCCAGCAGCCAAGGGACCTTAAGGAGCAATCAGTCCCAGCATTTT.